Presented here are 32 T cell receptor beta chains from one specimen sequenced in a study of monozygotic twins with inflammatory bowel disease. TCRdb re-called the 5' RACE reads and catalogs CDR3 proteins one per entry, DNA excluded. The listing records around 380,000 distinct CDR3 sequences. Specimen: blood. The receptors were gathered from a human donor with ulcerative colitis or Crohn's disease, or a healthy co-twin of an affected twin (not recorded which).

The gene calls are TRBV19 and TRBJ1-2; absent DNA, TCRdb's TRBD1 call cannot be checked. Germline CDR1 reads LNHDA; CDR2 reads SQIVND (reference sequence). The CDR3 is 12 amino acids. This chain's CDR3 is CASRTPGVCYTF.

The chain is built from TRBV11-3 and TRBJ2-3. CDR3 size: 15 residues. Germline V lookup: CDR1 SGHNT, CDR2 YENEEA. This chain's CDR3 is CASSRTSASTDTQYF. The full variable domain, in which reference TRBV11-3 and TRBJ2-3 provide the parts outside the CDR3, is EAGVVQSPRYKIIEKKQPVAFWCNPISGHNTLYWYLQNLGQGPELLIRYENEEAVDDSQLPKDRFSAERLKGVDSTLKIQPAELGDSAVYLCASSRTSASTDTQYFGPGTRLTVL.

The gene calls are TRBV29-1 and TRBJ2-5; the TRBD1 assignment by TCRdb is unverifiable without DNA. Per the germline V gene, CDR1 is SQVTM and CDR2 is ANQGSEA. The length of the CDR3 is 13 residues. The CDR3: CSATGLYQETQYF. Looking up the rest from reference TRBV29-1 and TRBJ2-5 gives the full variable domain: SAVISQKPSRDICQRGTSLTIQCQVDSQVTMMFWYRQQPGQSLTLIATANQGSEATYESGFVIDKFPISRPNLTFSTLTVSNMSPEDSSIYLCSATGLYQETQYFGPGTRLLVL.

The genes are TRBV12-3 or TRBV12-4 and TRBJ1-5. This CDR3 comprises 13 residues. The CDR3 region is CASSLSASQPQHF.

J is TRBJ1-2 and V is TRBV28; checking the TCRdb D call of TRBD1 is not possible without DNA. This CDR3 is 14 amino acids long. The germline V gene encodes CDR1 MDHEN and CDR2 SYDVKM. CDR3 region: CASSSIPGMRGYTF.

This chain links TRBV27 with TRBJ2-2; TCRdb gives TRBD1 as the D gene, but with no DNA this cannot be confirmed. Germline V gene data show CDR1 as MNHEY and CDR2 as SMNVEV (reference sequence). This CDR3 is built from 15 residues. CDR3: CASSFGGKNTGELFF.

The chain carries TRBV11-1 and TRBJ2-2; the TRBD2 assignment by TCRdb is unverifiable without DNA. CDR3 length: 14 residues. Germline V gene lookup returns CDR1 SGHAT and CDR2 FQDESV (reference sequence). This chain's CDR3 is CASSLMREIGELFF.

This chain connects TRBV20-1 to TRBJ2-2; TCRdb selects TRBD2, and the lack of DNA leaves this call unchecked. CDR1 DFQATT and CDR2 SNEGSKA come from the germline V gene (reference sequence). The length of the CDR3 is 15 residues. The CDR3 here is CSAVTRAANTGELFF.

Here the CDR3 reads CSATDRHSGNTIYF. The chain couples TRBV20-1 to TRBJ1-3; the TCRdb D gene call, TRBD1, has no DNA to confirm it. The CDR3 extends over 14 amino acids. Germline V CDR1 and CDR2: DFQATT, SNEGSKA (reference sequence).

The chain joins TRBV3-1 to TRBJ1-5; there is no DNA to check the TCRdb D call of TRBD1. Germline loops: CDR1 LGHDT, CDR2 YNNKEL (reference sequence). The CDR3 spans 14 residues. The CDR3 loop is CASSQAGANQPQHF.

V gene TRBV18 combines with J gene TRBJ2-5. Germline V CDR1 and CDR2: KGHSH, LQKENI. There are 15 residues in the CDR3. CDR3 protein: CASSPVGGQEKTQYF. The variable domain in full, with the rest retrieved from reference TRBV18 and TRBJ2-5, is NAGVMQNPRHLVRRRGQEARLRCSPMKGHSHVYWYRQLPEEGLKFMVYLQKENIIDESGMPKERFSAEFPKEGPSILRIQQVVRGDSAAYFCASSPVGGQEKTQYFGPGTRLLVL.

The CDR3: CAISEGQGIQPQHF. This chain uses TRBV10-3 with TRBJ1-5; the D call from TCRdb, TRBD1, cannot be confirmed without DNA. This CDR3 comprises 14 residues. Germline loops: CDR1 ENHRY, CDR2 SYGVKD.

The CDR3 loop is CASSPLPRRETQYF. The rearrangement uses TRBV12-3 or TRBV12-4 and TRBJ2-5; the TRBD2 assignment by TCRdb is unverifiable without DNA. The CDR3 length is 14 residues.

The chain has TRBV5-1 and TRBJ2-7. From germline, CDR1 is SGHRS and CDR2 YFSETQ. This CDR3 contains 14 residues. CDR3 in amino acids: CASSSPTGPYEQYF.

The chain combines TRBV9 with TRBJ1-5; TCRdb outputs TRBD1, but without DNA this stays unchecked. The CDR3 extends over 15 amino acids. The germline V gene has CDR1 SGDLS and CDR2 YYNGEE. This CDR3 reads CASSENGGWGQPQHF. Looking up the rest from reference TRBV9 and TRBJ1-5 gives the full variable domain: DSGVTQTPKHLITATGQRVTLRCSPRSGDLSVYWYQQSLDQGLQFLIQYYNGEERAKGNILERFSAQQFPDLHSELNLSSLELGDSALYFCASSENGGWGQPQHFGDGTRLSIL.

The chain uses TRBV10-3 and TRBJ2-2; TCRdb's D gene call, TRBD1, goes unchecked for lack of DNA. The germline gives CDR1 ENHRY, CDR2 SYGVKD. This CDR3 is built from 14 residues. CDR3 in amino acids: CAISEIKGTGELFF.

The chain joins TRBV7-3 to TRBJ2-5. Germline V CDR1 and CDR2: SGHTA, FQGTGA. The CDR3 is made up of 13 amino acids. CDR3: CASSLRFRETQYF.

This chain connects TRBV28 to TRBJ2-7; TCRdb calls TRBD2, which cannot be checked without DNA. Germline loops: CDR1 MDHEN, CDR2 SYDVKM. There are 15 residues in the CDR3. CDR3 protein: CASRRRGTSGTEQYF.

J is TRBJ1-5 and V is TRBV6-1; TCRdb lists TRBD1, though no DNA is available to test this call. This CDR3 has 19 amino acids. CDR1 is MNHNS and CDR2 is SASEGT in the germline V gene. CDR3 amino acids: CASSGTGSRAAWSNQPQHF.

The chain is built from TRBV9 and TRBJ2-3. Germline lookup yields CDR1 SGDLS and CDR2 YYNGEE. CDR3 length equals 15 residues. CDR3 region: CASSVALTVTDAQYF.

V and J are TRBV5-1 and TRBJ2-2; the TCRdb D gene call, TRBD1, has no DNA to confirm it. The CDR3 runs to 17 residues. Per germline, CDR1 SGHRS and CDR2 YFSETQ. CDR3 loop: CASSPAGTGVTPGELFF.

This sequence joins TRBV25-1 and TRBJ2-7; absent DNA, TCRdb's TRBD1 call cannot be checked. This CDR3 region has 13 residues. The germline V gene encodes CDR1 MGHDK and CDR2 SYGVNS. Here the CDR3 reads CASRGTRYGEQYF.

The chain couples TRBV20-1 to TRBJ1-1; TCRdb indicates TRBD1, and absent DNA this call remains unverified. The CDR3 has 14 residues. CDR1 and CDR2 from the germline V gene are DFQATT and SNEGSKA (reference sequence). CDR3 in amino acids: CSARVQGGNTEAFF.

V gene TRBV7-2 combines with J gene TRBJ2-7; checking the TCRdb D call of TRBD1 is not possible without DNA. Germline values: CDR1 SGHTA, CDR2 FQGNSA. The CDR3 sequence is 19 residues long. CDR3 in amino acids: CASSLAGNRGRITPYEQYF.

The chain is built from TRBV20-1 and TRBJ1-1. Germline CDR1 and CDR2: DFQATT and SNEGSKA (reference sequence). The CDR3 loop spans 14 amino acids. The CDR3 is CSALSRVANTEAFF.

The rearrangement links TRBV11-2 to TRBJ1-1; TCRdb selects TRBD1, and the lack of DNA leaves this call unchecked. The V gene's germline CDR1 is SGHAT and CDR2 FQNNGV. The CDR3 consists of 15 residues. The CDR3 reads CASSLLDRDDTEAFF.

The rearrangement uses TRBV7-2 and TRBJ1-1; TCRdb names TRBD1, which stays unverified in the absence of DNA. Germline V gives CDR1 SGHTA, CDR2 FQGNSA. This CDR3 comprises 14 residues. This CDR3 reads CASSLQGGRTEAFF.

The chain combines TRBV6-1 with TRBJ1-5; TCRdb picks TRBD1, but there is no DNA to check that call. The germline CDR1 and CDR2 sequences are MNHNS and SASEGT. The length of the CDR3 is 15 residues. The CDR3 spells CASSLDQGSNQPQHF.

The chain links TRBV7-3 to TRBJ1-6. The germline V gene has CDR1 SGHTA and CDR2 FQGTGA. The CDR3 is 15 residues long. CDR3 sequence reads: CASSRKGRDNSPLHF.

CDR3 residues: CAWRTTARETQYF. This rearrangement joins TRBV30 to TRBJ2-5. There are 13 residues in the CDR3. The germline V gene has CDR1 GTSNPN and CDR2 SVGIG (reference sequence). The variable domain in full, with the rest retrieved from reference TRBV30 and TRBJ2-5, is SQTIHQWPATLVQPVGSPLSLECTVEGTSNPNLYWYRQAAGRGLQLLFYSVGIGQISSEVPQNLSASRPQDRQFILSSKKLLLSDSGFYLCAWRTTARETQYFGPGTRLLVL.

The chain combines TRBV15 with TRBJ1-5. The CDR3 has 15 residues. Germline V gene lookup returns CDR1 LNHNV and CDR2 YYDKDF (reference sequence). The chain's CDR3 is CATSSASSPNQPQHF. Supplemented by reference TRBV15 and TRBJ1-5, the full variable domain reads DAMVIQNPRYQVTQFGKPVTLSCSQTLNHNVMYWYQQKSSQAPKLLFHYYDKDFNNEADTPDNFQSRRPNTSFCFLDIRSPGLGDTAMYLCATSSASSPNQPQHFGDGTRLSIL.

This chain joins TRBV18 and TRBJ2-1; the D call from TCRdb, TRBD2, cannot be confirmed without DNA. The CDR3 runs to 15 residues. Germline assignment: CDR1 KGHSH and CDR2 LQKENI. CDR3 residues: CASSPGLAGIDEQFF.